These 9 T cell receptor beta chains came from one sample sequenced in a study of T cells in Graves' hyperthyroidism and ophthalmopathy. RNA transcripts were the template for amplifying TCR beta CDR3 regions. Researchers ran a first-round RT-PCR on the TCR CDR3 using the HTBI primer set. TCRdb fed the multiplex PCR reads into MiXCR, producing one record per CDR3 protein. The repertoire holds more than 500,000 distinct CDR3 sequences, with roughly 15% as singletons. The sample taken for sequencing was blood. Receptor source: a woman in her forties with Graves' hyperthyroidism.

The chain links TRBV6-1 to TRBJ1-1; D is undetermined. The CDR3 runs to 12 residues. V was clipped by 1 base and J by 10 bases, with 10 bases between them. Germline assignment: CDR1 MNHNS and CDR2 SASEGT. CDR3 nucleotide sequence: TGTGCCAGCAGTGAAGGAGGCATTGGAGCTTTCTTT. Translation: CASSEGGIGAFF.

The chain uses TRBV9 and TRBJ2-3, with D unresolved. Germline CDR1 and CDR2: SGDLS and YYNGEE. V was trimmed by 4 bases and J by 1 base, leaving 13 bases between them. The CDR3 is made up of 15 amino acids. The CDR3 sequence: CASSPRGGGTDTQYF. In DNA form, the CDR3 reads TGTGCCAGCAGCCCCCGAGGTGGGGGCACAGATACGCAGTATTTT. Drawing the rest from reference TRBV9 and TRBJ2-3, the complete variable domain is DSGVTQTPKHLITATGQRVTLRCSPRSGDLSVYWYQQSLDQGLQFLIQYYNGEERAKGNILERFSAQQFPDLHSELNLSSLELGDSALYFCASSPRGGGTDTQYFGPGTRLTVL.

Ten or more counts support this clonotype. The J gene is TRBJ2-7, the V gene TRBV20-1; 7 positions agree with TRBD1. In germline, CDR1 is DFQATT, CDR2 SNEGSKA (reference sequence). The CDR3 has 14 residues. V was clipped by 3 bases and J by 6 bases; unmatched bases: 11. The CDR3 DNA is TGCAGTGCTAGTATCGGGACAGCTCAAGGCGAGCAGTACTTC. Its protein is CSASIGTAQGEQYF.

Many counts were recorded for this clonotype. This sequence joins TRBV5-1 and TRBJ2-3, with TRBD2 matching over 9 bases. The germline CDR1 and CDR2 sequences are SGHRS and YFSETQ. This CDR3 spans 15 amino acids. After removal of 2 bases from V and 1 base from J, the junction contained 2 bases not matched to a gene. Written as DNA, the CDR3 is TGCGCCAGCAGCTTTTTAGCGGGAGGCACAGATACGCAGTATTTT. Protein sequence: CASSFLAGGTDTQYF.

This clonotype has a count of ten or more. The CDR3 DNA is TGTGCCAGCAGCCCGAACAGGGGTTATGGCTACACCTTC. Its protein product is CASSPNRGYGYTF. This chain links TRBV28 with TRBJ1-2; TRBD1 agrees at 7 bases. Germline V gene data show CDR1 as MDHEN and CDR2 as SYDVKM. This CDR3 comprises 13 residues. Trimming at V came to 6 bases and at J to 5 bases, leaving 6 bases not matched to a gene.

J is TRBJ2-7 and V is TRBV5-4; the D gene is possibly TRBD1 (6 bases). This CDR3 is built from 15 residues. Germline CDR1 SGHNT, CDR2 YYREEE (reference sequence). V gave up 0 bases and J gave up 3 bases, with 13 bases separating them. In DNA form, the CDR3 reads TGTGCCAGCAGCTTGGCGGCAGGGACACTCTACGAGCAGTACTTC. This codes for CASSLAAGTLYEQYF.

This clonotype was found many times. The V and J genes are TRBV20-1 and TRBJ2-2; perhaps TRBD2 as D (5 bases). Germline V gene sequence: CDR1 DFQATT, CDR2 SNEGSKA (reference sequence). V lost 2 bases, J lost 1 base, and 11 bases lay in between. The CDR3 is 15 residues long. The CDR3 coding sequence is TGCAGTGCTAGACCGGGGAACATGAACACCGGGGAGCTGTTTTTT. Protein product: CSARPGNMNTGELFF.

This chain links TRBV9 with TRBJ2-5; 14 positions match TRBD2. Per the germline V gene, CDR1 is SGDLS and CDR2 is YYNGEE. J gave up 3 bases and V 2 bases, and 6 bases lay outside the gene matches. The CDR3 sequence is 17 residues long. The chain's CDR3 is CASSVGTSGSVEETQYF. In DNA form, the CDR3 reads TGTGCCAGCAGCGTTGGGACTAGCGGGAGTGTTGAAGAGACCCAGTACTTC.

The table lists this clonotype with many counts. V gene TRBV30 combines with J gene TRBJ2-2; possible D gene TRBD1, 7 bases. Trimming removed 2 bases at V and 1 base at J, with 17 bases between. The CDR3 sequence is 17 residues long. CDR1 GTSNPN and CDR2 SVGIG come from the germline V gene (reference sequence). This CDR3 is CAWSPGGRPLNTGELFF. CDR3 coding DNA: TGTGCCTGGAGTCCAGGGGGGAGGCCCCTGAACACCGGGGAGCTGTTTTTT.